This is a list of T cell receptor beta chains from one sample in a study of OX40 agonist ivuxolimab in advanced cancers. Using immunoSEQ multiplex PCR, the repertoire was profiled, and TCRdb retains in-frame clones only, with some absent. The repertoire consists of about 77,000 clones, with approximately 92% occurring once and the leading ten covering about 0.32%. The material sequenced was CD4+ or CD8+ T cells sorted from blood, taken in a trial of the OX40 agonist ivuxolimab. These receptors all come from an adult with an advanced solid tumor such as melanoma, head and neck, liver or kidney cancer. The CDR3 runs from the conserved cysteine through the conserved F or W. The order of the fields is clone size, J gene, V gene, D gene, CDR3 protein, CDR3 DNA. D genes are given only for firm matches. Clone sizes are given selectively: once, few, many, or a class where the clone is expanded.

size: -
J: TRBJ2-2
V: TRBV5-1
D: -
CDR3: CASSLASTANTGELFF
DNA: TGCGCCAGCAGCTTGGCCTCGACAGCGAACACCGGGGAGCTGTTTTTT

size: few
J: TRBJ2-2
V: TRBV2
D: -
CDR3: CASTQGNTGELFF
DNA: TGTGCCAGCACCCAGGGCAACACCGGGGAGCTGTTTTTT

size: -
J: TRBJ2-7
V: TRBV28
D: TRBD2
CDR3: CASKPQPSGSYEQYF
DNA: TGTGCCAGCAAGCCCCAACCTAGCGGGAGTTACGAGCAGTACTTC

size: -
J: TRBJ2-5
V: TRBV11-2
D: TRBD2
CDR3: CASSFTSGGEETQYF
DNA: TGTGCCAGCAGCTTTACTAGCGGGGGGGAAGAGACCCAGTACTTC

size: -
J: TRBJ2-2
V: TRBV19
D: -
CDR3: CASSKVSSDHTGELFF
DNA: TGTGCCAGTAGTAAGGTGTCGTCGGATCACACCGGGGAGCTGTTTTTT

size: -
J: TRBJ2-1
V: TRBV18
D: TRBD1
CDR3: CASSRTGHTYNEQFF
DNA: TGTGCCAGCTCACGGACAGGTCATACCTACAATGAGCAGTTCTTC

size: -
J: TRBJ2-7
V: TRBV5-6
D: -
CDR3: CASSSGTVSYEQYF
DNA: TGTGCCAGCAGCTCCGGGACGGTATCCTACGAGCAGTACTTC

size: -
J: TRBJ1-5
V: TRBV4-1
D: -
CDR3: CASSLEFSSGGQPQHF
DNA: TGCGCCAGCAGCCTCGAATTTAGCTCGGGGGGTCAGCCCCAGCATTTT

size: -
J: TRBJ1-5
V: TRBV19
D: -
CDR3: CASSIGLGGEPQHF
DNA: TGTGCCAGTAGTATTGGATTAGGGGGTGAGCCCCAGCATTTT

size: -
J: TRBJ2-4
V: TRBV6-6
D: TRBD1
CDR3: CASSYGTGGVNIQYF
DNA: TGTGCCAGCAGTTACGGGACAGGGGGCGTGAACATTCAGTACTTC

size: -
J: TRBJ1-1
V: TRBV19
D: -
CDR3: CASSRIQGWAFF
DNA: TGTGCCAGTAGTAGGATACAGGGATGGGCTTTCTTT

size: -
J: TRBJ2-7
V: TRBV18
D: -
CDR3: CASSPLARGEQYF
DNA: TGTGCCAGCTCACCACTTGCGAGGGGGGAGCAGTACTTC

size: -
J: TRBJ2-7
V: TRBV5-4
D: -
CDR3: CASSLYGSPGEQYF
DNA: TGTGCCAGCAGCTTGTACGGGTCTCCCGGCGAGCAGTACTTC

size: -
J: TRBJ2-2
V: TRBV5-4
D: -
CDR3: CASWWGSSGGELFF
DNA: TGTGCCAGCTGGTGGGGAAGTTCGGGCGGGGAGCTGTTTTTT

size: -
J: TRBJ1-5
V: TRBV28
D: TRBD1
CDR3: CASSSSDRGVYQPQHF
DNA: TGTGCCAGCAGTTCCTCCGACAGGGGCGTCTATCAGCCCCAGCATTTT

size: few
J: TRBJ2-1
V: TRBV28
D: TRBD1
CDR3: CASSKWTGKGNEQFF
DNA: TGTGCCAGCAGCAAATGGACAGGGAAAGGCAATGAGCAGTTCTTC

size: -
J: TRBJ2-7
V: TRBV11-2
D: TRBD1
CDR3: CASKEGASGEQYF
DNA: TGTGCCAGCAAAGAGGGGGCGAGTGGAGAGCAGTACTTC

size: -
J: TRBJ2-1
V: TRBV9
D: TRBD1
CDR3: CASSARQGGNDEQFF
DNA: TGTGCCAGCAGCGCCCGACAGGGGGGTAACGATGAGCAGTTCTTC

size: -
J: TRBJ1-5
V: TRBV13
D: -
CDR3: CASSQNPLSPQHF
DNA: TGTGCCAGCAGCCAAAATCCGCTTAGTCCCCAGCATTTT

size: -
J: TRBJ1-1
V: TRBV7-3
D: -
CDR3: CASSLTLGAGVEAFF
DNA: TGTGCCAGCAGCTTAACGTTGGGGGCAGGGGTTGAAGCTTTCTTT

size: -
J: TRBJ1-4
V: TRBV28
D: TRBD1
CDR3: CASSLEDRYNEKLFF
DNA: TGTGCCAGCAGTTTAGAGGACAGGTATAATGAAAAACTGTTTTTT

size: -
J: TRBJ2-4
V: TRBV5-1
D: -
CDR3: CASSLGAPPENIQYF
DNA: TGCGCCAGCAGCTTGGGGGCCCCGCCCGAAAACATTCAGTACTTC

size: -
J: TRBJ1-1
V: TRBV5-1
D: -
CDR3: CASSPGAGGTEAFF
DNA: TGCGCCAGCAGCCCAGGTGCTGGGGGCACTGAAGCTTTCTTT

size: -
J: TRBJ1-1
V: TRBV27
D: -
CDR3: CASSLYAGTEAFF
DNA: TGTGCCAGCAGTTTATACGCGGGGACTGAAGCTTTCTTT

size: -
J: TRBJ2-3
V: TRBV2
D: -
CDR3: CASSETRNTDTQYF
DNA: TGTGCCAGCAGTGAGACACGGAACACAGATACGCAGTATTTT

size: once
J: TRBJ2-2
V: TRBV7-2
D: TRBD2
CDR3: CASSLARREGRTGELFF
DNA: TGTGCCAGCAGCTTAGCGCGGCGGGAGGGCCGCACCGGGGAGCTGTTTTTT

size: -
J: TRBJ1-3
V: TRBV19
D: -
CDR3: CASSISAPVSGNTIYF
DNA: TGTGCCAGTAGTATTTCGGCGCCGGTCTCTGGAAACACCATATATTTT

size: -
J: TRBJ1-4
V: TRBV6-6
D: -
CDR3: CASSLSGATNEKLFF
DNA: TGTGCCAGCAGTTTATCAGGGGCAACTAATGAAAAACTGTTTTTT

size: -
J: TRBJ2-1
V: TRBV11-2
D: -
CDR3: CAAALVGEQFF
DNA: TGTGCCGCCGCCTTAGTCGGTGAGCAGTTCTTC

size: -
J: TRBJ2-3
V: TRBV7-9
D: -
CDR3: CASSLDGPDTQYF
DNA: TGTGCCAGCAGCTTAGATGGACCCGATACGCAGTATTTT

size: few
J: TRBJ1-5
V: TRBV5-4
D: -
CDR3: CASSEKDQPQHF
DNA: TGTGCCAGCAGCGAAAAAGATCAGCCCCAGCATTTT

size: -
J: TRBJ2-5
V: TRBV7-9
D: -
CDR3: CASSLGAGQETQYF
DNA: TGTGCCAGCAGCTTAGGGGCGGGCCAAGAGACCCAGTACTTC

size: few
J: TRBJ2-1
V: TRBV18
D: TRBD1
CDR3: CASSPRQGANNEQFF
DNA: TGTGCCAGCTCACCTAGACAGGGGGCCAACAATGAGCAGTTCTTC

size: -
J: TRBJ2-2
V: TRBV7-9
D: -
CDR3: CASSPRGSTNTGELFF
DNA: TGTGCCAGCAGCCCCCGCGGCAGCACTAACACCGGGGAGCTGTTTTTT

size: -
J: TRBJ2-7
V: TRBV11-2
D: -
CDR3: CASSYGNPTYSYEQYF
DNA: TGTGCCAGCAGTTACGGAAATCCGACATACTCCTACGAGCAGTACTTC

size: -
J: TRBJ2-5
V: TRBV5-1
D: TRBD1
CDR3: CASSPDRAASSKYQETQYF
DNA: TGCGCCAGCAGCCCGGACAGGGCAGCTAGTTCCAAGTACCAAGAGACCCAGTACTTC

size: -
J: TRBJ2-2
V: TRBV5-1
D: -
CDR3: CASSLGRPNTGELFF
DNA: TGCGCCAGCAGCTTGGGACGCCCGAACACCGGGGAGCTGTTTTTT

size: -
J: TRBJ2-7
V: TRBV5-1
D: -
CDR3: CASSFLESYEQYF
DNA: TGCGCCAGCAGCTTTTTGGAGTCCTACGAGCAGTACTTC

size: -
J: TRBJ2-3
V: TRBV5-1
D: TRBD1
CDR3: CASTIGTGAPTDTQYF
DNA: TGCGCCAGCACCATTGGGACAGGGGCCCCCACAGATACGCAGTATTTT

size: -
J: TRBJ2-5
V: TRBV7-2
D: TRBD2
CDR3: CASSPLAGGWETQYF
DNA: TGTGCCAGCAGTCCTCTAGCGGGGGGCTGGGAGACCCAGTACTTC

size: -
J: TRBJ2-2
V: TRBV5-1
D: TRBD1
CDR3: CASKSDRDSYTGELFF
DNA: TGCGCCAGCAAATCGGACCGGGACAGCTACACCGGGGAGCTGTTTTTT

size: -
J: TRBJ2-7
V: TRBV6-5
D: TRBD2
CDR3: CASNTGGGPSYEQYF
DNA: TGTGCCAGCAATACGGGCGGGGGGCCCTCCTACGAGCAGTACTTC

size: -
J: TRBJ2-1
V: TRBV19
D: TRBD2
CDR3: CASRGRGGLDEQFF
DNA: TGTGCCAGTCGAGGACGGGGGGGCCTGGATGAGCAGTTCTTC

size: -
J: TRBJ2-7
V: TRBV14
D: TRBD2
CDR3: CASSQVPGGLGEQYF
DNA: TGTGCCAGCAGCCAAGTCCCGGGGGGTCTTGGGGAGCAGTACTTC

size: -
J: TRBJ2-1
V: TRBV12-5
D: -
CDR3: CASGLDTLGYEQFF
DNA: TGTGCTAGTGGTTTGGACACTCTAGGTTACGAGCAGTTCTTC

size: -
J: TRBJ2-1
V: TRBV5-8
D: TRBD2
CDR3: CASSLSSGSFNEQFF
DNA: TGTGCCAGCAGCTTGTCTAGCGGGAGTTTCAATGAGCAGTTCTTC

size: -
J: TRBJ1-1
V: TRBV5-1
D: -
CDR3: CASYTQNTEAFF
DNA: TGCGCCAGCTATACCCAAAACACTGAAGCTTTCTTT

size: -
J: TRBJ2-3
V: TRBV2
D: -
CDR3: CASSDQSPLASTDTQYF
DNA: TGTGCCAGCAGTGATCAATCCCCGCTAGCGAGCACAGATACGCAGTATTTT

size: -
J: TRBJ2-7
V: TRBV29-1
D: -
CDR3: CSVVSGAGEQYF
DNA: TGCAGCGTTGTATCGGGGGCTGGCGAGCAGTACTTC

size: once
J: TRBJ1-5
V: TRBV28
D: -
CDR3: CASSKTFSNQPQHF
DNA: TGTGCCAGCAGCAAGACATTTAGCAATCAGCCCCAGCATTTT

size: -
J: TRBJ2-7
V: TRBV5-1
D: TRBD2
CDR3: CASSLVGLAYEQYF
DNA: TGCGCCAGCAGCTTGGTCGGACTAGCCTACGAGCAGTACTTC

size: once
J: TRBJ1-4
V: TRBV11-2
D: TRBD1
CDR3: CASSPRGPKGTNEKLFF
DNA: TGTGCCAGCAGCCCTAGGGGGCCGAAGGGAACTAATGAAAAACTGTTTTTT

size: -
J: TRBJ2-1
V: TRBV28
D: -
CDR3: CASNGQGNEQFF
DNA: TGTGCCAGCAATGGGCAAGGCAATGAGCAGTTCTTC

size: -
J: TRBJ2-7
V: TRBV5-5
D: -
CDR3: CACSQSYEQYF
DNA: TGTGCCTGCAGTCAATCCTACGAGCAGTACTTC

size: -
J: TRBJ1-1
V: TRBV7-9
D: -
CDR3: CASSLEGASEAFF
DNA: TGTGCCAGCAGCTTAGAAGGGGCGAGTGAAGCTTTCTTT